This T cell receptor (beta chain) emerged from a study of blood T cell repertoires in COVID-19. The overall study: From the United States, Italy and Spain came samples of acute and convalescent COVID-19. T cells, B-cell-depleted T cells, or PBMCs supplied cDNA or gDNA.

In the study's own analysis: From reference gene primer amplification, estimates of nucleated cell counts were derived. Clones were read by immunoSEQ multiplex PCR, and TCRdb kept only the in-frame ones, dropping some. The V and J calls and clone size are taken from that table; D and trimming were inferred from the DNA. The sample holds about 240,000 clones; roughly 80% are singletons and the top ten take approximately 10%. A single count supports this clone. The receptor was derived from a woman of 80 years or more with acute or convalescent COVID-19. The sample taken for sequencing was peripheral blood.

The CDR3 region has the DNA TGTGCCAGCAGCCTGGACTACCGAAGCACAGATACGCAGTATTTT. Translating it yields CASSLDYRSTDTQYF. The chain is built from TRBV3-1 (or the pseudogene TRBV3-2) and TRBJ2-3, with a possible D match to TRBD2 (6 bases). Germline values: CDR1 LGHDT, CDR2 YNNKEL (reference sequence). The V and J ends lost 4 bases and 0 bases respectively, with 11 bases between them. The CDR3 length is 15 residues.